The rows below give T cell receptor beta chains drawn from one sample of a study of blood T cell repertoires in COVID-19. The data were produced by immunoSEQ multiplex PCR, yet TCRdb's version contains in-frame clones alone and is incomplete. Found here are 55,000 to 80,000 clones, about four fifths of them singletons; the top ten hold roughly 5%. Sample: peripheral blood. The source of these receptors is a man between 50 and 59 years old with active COVID-19. CDR3s include the opening cysteine and the closing phenylalanine or tryptophan. The order of the fields is CDR3 protein, CDR3 DNA, V gene, CDR3 length, D gene, J gene, clone size. D genes are given only for firm matches. A row's size may be missing; if present it is once, few, many or a size class.

CASSQREGGEQYF,TGCGCCAGCAGCCAAAGGGAGGGGGGCGAGCAGTACTTC,TRBV4-3,13,-,TRBJ2-7,-
CASSLRLDSGASGANVLTF,TGTGCCAGCAGCTTACGACTCGACAGCGGGGCCTCTGGGGCCAACGTCCTGACTTTC,TRBV11-2,19,TRBD2,TRBJ2-6,-
CASSSTSGGETQYF,TGTGCCAGCAGTTCTACTAGCGGGGGGGAGACCCAGTACTTC,TRBV2,14,TRBD2,TRBJ2-5,-
CASSLTAGGDYEQYF,TGTGCCAGCAGCCTAACCGCTGGGGGGGACTACGAGCAGTACTTC,TRBV13,15,TRBD2,TRBJ2-7,-
CASSPSWLRGRVGEQFF,TGTGCCAGCAGCCCCTCCTGGCTTCGCGGGAGGGTAGGTGAGCAGTTCTTC,TRBV3-1/TRBV3-2,17,TRBD2,TRBJ2-1,-
CASRPGGTGFSYEQYF,TGTGCCAGCAGGCCGGGAGGGACAGGGTTCTCCTACGAGCAGTACTTC,TRBV7-2,16,-,TRBJ2-7,-
CASSLWAGGNYGYTF,TGTGCCAGCAGTTTATGGGCAGGGGGGAACTATGGCTACACCTTC,TRBV28,15,TRBD1,TRBJ1-2,-
CASTQTGSNQPQHF,TGTGCCAGCACCCAAACGGGAAGCAATCAGCCCCAGCATTTT,TRBV27,14,-,TRBJ1-5,-
CAWSGPYTGELFF,TGTGCCTGGAGTGGTCCATACACCGGGGAGCTGTTTTTT,TRBV30,13,-,TRBJ2-2,-
CASSVDWNQPQHF,TGTGCCAGCAGCGTGGACTGGAATCAGCCCCAGCATTTT,TRBV7-3,13,-,TRBJ1-5,-
CASSLPGLARNEQFF,TGTGCCAGCAGCCTACCGGGACTAGCGAGGAATGAGCAGTTCTTC,TRBV5-4,15,TRBD2,TRBJ2-1,-
CASSYSTDSSSYEQYF,TGTGCCAGCAGTTACTCGACGGACAGCAGCTCCTACGAGCAGTACTTC,TRBV6-5,16,-,TRBJ2-7,-
CASSPPRSGSSATSTDTQYF,TGTGCCAGCTCACCACCGCGGTCGGGTTCTAGCGCAACTAGCACAGATACGCAGTATTTT,TRBV18,20,-,TRBJ2-3,-
CASSQPRGRGTEAFF,TGCGCCAGCAGCCAACCCAGGGGGCGTGGAACTGAAGCTTTCTTT,TRBV4-1,15,TRBD1,TRBJ1-1,once
CATSDQGPTDTQYF,TGTGCCACCAGTGATCAGGGGCCCACAGATACGCAGTATTTT,TRBV24-1,14,-,TRBJ2-3,-
CASSTRLPQGATYEQYF,TGTGCCAGCAGCACCCGCCTCCCCCAGGGGGCAACCTACGAGCAGTACTTC,TRBV7-2,17,TRBD1,TRBJ2-7,-
CASTPKGQLHYSNQPQHF,TGTGCCAGTACCCCCAAGGGACAGCTACACTATAGCAATCAGCCCCAGCATTTT,TRBV19,18,TRBD1,TRBJ1-5,few
CASSLGGTSWYF,TGCGCCAGCAGCTTGGGGGGGACTAGCTGGTATTTT,TRBV5-1,12,TRBD2,TRBJ2-3,-
CASSLEGSNTEAFF,TGCGCCAGCAGCTTGGAAGGGAGCAACACTGAAGCTTTCTTT,TRBV5-1,14,-,TRBJ1-1,-
CASSRGPGGSTNEKLFF,TGTGCCAGCAGCCGGGGGCCGGGGGGGTCAACTAATGAAAAACTGTTTTTT,TRBV5-4,17,-,TRBJ1-4,-
CASSLAMGAFGGEQYF,TGTGCCAGCAGCTTAGCGATGGGGGCCTTTGGTGGCGAGCAGTACTTC,TRBV7-2,16,-,TRBJ2-7,-
CASSQWNGQGVPMNTEAFF,TGCGCCAGCAGTCAATGGAACGGACAGGGGGTTCCTATGAACACTGAAGCTTTCTTT,TRBV23-1,19,TRBD1,TRBJ1-1,-